The T cell receptor beta chain under discussion was sequenced for a study of T cell repertoires in cytomegalovirus infection (dated by TCRdb to between 2018 and 2020). About the investigation overall: Donor HLA type was relevant to the analysis, as public TCR beta signatures indicated carriage of CMV infection together with the matching HLA type.

The CDR3 goes from the cysteine to the phenylalanine over 13 residues. The sequence is cut down to CDR3 DNA, 39 bases in frame from base 1. The germline V gene supplies CDR1 MDHEN and CDR2 SYDVKM. V lost 5 bases and J lost 7 bases, and the count of bases not matched to a germline gene is 7. Notes on this clonotype: This clone's antigen is unknown. Base-call qualities are not available, and no considerably larger clone is one nucleotide away.

These reads were obtained on an Illumina HiSeq 1500. TCRdb ran its own pipeline on the public reads, namely fastp trimming at Q25 and MiXCR clone calling, and kept in-frame beta chains. Here each entry gathers all rows of one CDR3 protein and keeps the most common genes and DNA. The sample table lists fewer than 350,000 distinct CDR3 sequences, 8% to 10% of them with a count of one. The ten biggest clones cover around 4% of the sample. The paper's findings and limits, for the study overall: Carriers of CMV infection plus the relevant HLA type were discriminated by the cumulative frequency of public TCR beta family members in the study cohort and in an independent roughly 350-donor cohort. The ex vivo response was dominated by HLA-C-restricted CMV-specific TCR beta clonotypes, which also provided the single most frequent clonotype in two of eight donors.

Source material: PBMCs. The V and J segments used are TRBV28 and TRBJ1-1; 7 central bases correspond to TRBD1. The sequence derives from a human donor in good health (CMV status not recorded). Some clones in this sample may be carry-over from other donors' samples. The bases read TGTGCCAGCAGTGCGAGGGGGCGGGTTGAAGCTTTCTTT. Its protein product is CASSARGRVEAFF. Full variable domain (CDR3 extended with the reference TRBV28 and TRBJ1-1 proteins): DVKVTQSSRYLVKRTGEKVFLECVQDMDHENMFWYRQDPGLGLRLIYFSYDVKMKEKGDIPEGYSVSREKKERFSLILESASTNQTSMYLCASSARGRVEAFFGQGTRLTVV.